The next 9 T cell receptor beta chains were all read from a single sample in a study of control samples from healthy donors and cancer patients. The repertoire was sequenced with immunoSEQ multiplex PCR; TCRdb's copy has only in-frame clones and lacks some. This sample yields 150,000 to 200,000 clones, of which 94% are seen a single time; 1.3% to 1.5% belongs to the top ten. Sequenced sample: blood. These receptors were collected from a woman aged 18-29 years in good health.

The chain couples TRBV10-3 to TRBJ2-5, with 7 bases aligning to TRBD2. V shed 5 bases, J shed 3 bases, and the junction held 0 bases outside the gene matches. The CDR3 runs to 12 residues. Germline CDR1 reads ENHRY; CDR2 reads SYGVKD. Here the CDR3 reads CAISSGEETQYF. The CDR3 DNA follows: TGTGCCATCAGTAGCGGGGAAGAGACCCAGTACTTC.

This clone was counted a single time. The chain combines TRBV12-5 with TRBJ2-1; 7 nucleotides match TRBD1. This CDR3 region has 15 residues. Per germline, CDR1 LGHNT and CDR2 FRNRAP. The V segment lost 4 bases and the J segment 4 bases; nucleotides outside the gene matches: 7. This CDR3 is CASGSRTGRYNEQFF. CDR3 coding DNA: TGTGCTAGTGGTTCCCGGACAGGTCGGTACAATGAGCAGTTCTTC.

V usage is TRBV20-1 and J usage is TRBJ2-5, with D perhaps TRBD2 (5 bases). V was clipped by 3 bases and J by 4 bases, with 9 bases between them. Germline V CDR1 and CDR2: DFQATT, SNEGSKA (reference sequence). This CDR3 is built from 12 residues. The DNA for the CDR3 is TGCAGTGCTAGTTTCCGGGGAGAGACCCAGTACTTC. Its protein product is CSASFRGETQYF.

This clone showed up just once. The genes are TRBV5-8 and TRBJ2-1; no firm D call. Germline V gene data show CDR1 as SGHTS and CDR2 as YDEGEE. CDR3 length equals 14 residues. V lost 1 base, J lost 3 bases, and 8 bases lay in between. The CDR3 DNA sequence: TGTGCCAGCAGCTTGACTGGTTTCTACAATGAGCAGTTCTTC. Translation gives CASSLTGFYNEQFF. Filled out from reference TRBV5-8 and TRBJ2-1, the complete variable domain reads EAGVTQSPTHLIKTRGQQATLRCSPISGHTSVYWYQQALGLGLQFLLWYDEGEERNRGNFPPRFSGRQFPNYSSELNVNALELEDSALYLCASSLTGFYNEQFFGPGTRLTVL.

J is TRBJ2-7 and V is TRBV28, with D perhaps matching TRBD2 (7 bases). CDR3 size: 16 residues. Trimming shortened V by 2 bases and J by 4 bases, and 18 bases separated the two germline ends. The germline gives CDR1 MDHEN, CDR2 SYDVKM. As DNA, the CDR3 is TGTGCCAGCAGTTTACTTCGGGGGGCGAGGGGGTACGAGCAGTACTTC. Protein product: CASSLLRGARGYEQYF.

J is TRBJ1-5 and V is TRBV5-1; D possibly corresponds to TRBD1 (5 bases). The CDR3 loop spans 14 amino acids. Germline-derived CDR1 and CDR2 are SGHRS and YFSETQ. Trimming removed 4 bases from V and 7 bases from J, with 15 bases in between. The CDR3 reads CASSPIRVIQPQHF. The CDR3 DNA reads TGCGCCAGCAGCCCAATCAGGGTTATCCAGCCCCAGCATTTT. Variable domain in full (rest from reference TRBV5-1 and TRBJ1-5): KAGVTQTPRYLIKTRGQQVTLSCSPISGHRSVSWYQQTPGQGLQFLFEYFSETQRNKGNFPGRFSGRQFSNSRSEMNVSTLELGDSALYLCASSPIRVIQPQHFGDGTRLSIL.

Here the CDR3 reads CASTPGTVLANEKLFF. The CDR3, as DNA: TGTGCCAGCACCCCCGGGACAGTCCTGGCTAATGAAAAACTGTTTTTT. The rearrangement joins TRBV9 to TRBJ1-4, with 7 bases fitting TRBD1. V lost 6 bases to trimming and J lost 3 bases; unmatched junction nucleotides: 11. Germline V gene lookup returns CDR1 SGDLS and CDR2 YYNGEE. This CDR3 is 16 amino acids long.

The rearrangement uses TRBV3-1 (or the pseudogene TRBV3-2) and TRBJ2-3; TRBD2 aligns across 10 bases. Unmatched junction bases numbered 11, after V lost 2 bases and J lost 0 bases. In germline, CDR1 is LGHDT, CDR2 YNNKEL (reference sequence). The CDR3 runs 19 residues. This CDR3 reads CASSQRPSGGDTSTDTQYF. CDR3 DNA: TGTGCCAGCAGCCAACGACCCAGCGGGGGGGATACTAGCACAGATACGCAGTATTTT.

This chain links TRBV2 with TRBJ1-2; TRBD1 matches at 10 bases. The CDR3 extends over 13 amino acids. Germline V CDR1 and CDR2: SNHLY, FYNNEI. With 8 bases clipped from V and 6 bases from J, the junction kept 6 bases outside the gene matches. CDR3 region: CASGGQGVNGYTF. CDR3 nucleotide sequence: TGTGCCAGCGGCGGACAGGGGGTGAATGGCTACACCTTC.